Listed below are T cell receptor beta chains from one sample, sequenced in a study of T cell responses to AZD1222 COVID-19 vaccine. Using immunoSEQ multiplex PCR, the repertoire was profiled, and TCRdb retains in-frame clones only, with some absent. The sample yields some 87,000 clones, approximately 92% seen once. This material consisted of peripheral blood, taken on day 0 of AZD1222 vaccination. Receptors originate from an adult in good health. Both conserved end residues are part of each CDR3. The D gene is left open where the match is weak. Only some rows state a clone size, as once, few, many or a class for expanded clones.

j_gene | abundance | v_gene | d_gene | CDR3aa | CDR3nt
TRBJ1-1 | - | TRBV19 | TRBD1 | CASSMALAYGTGTEAFF | TGTGCCAGTAGTATGGCCCTGGCGTACGGGACAGGCACTGAAGCTTTCTTT
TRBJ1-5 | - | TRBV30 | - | CAWSSTGRQPQHF | TGTGCCTGGAGTTCGACGGGACGACAGCCCCAGCATTTT
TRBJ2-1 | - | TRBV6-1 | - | CASSEYKAYNEQFF | TGTGCCAGCAGTGAATACAAAGCCTACAATGAGCAGTTCTTC
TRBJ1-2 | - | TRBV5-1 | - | CASSPGASNYGYTF | TGCGCCAGCAGCCCGGGAGCGTCTAACTATGGCTACACCTTC
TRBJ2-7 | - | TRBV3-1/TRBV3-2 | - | CASSQRQVRGEQYF | TGTGCCAGCAGCCAAAGGCAGGTGAGAGGAGAGCAGTACTTC
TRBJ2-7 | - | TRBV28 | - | CASSTFSEQYF | TGTGCCAGCAGCACCTTCTCCGAGCAGTACTTC
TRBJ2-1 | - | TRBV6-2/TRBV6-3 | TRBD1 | CASSPIRQGGYNEQFF | TGTGCCAGCAGCCCTATAAGACAGGGCGGTTACAATGAGCAGTTCTTC
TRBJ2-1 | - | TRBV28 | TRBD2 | CASSNRTSGNYYNEQFF | TGTGCCAGCAGCAATCGGACTAGCGGGAATTATTACAATGAGCAGTTCTTC
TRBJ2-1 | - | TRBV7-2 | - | CASSNRTSSLWNEQFF | TGTGCCAGCAGCAATCGTACTAGCAGCCTATGGAATGAGCAGTTCTTC
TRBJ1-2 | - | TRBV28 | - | CASSLGGNYGYTF | TGTGCCAGCAGTTTAGGCGGTAACTATGGCTACACCTTC
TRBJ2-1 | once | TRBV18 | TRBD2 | CASSPSTSGSRRDEQFF | TGTGCCAGCTCACCATCGACTAGCGGGAGCCGGAGGGATGAGCAGTTCTTC
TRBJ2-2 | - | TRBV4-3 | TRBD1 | CASSRGGQGAWTGELFF | TGCGCCAGCAGCCGGGGAGGACAGGGGGCATGGACCGGGGAGCTGTTTTTT
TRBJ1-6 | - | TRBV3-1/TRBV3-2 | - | CASSLTGSSYNSPLHF | TGTGCCAGCAGCTTAACAGGGAGCTCCTATAATTCACCCCTCCACTTT
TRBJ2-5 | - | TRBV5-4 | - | CASSPVRTGEETQYF | TGTGCCAGCAGCCCCGTTAGGACTGGGGAAGAGACCCAGTACTTC
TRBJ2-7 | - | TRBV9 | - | CASSVARVGGEQYF | TGTGCCAGCAGCGTAGCCAGGGTAGGAGGCGAGCAGTACTTC
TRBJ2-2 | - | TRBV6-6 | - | CASKLLANTGELFF | TGTGCCAGCAAACTTCTCGCGAACACCGGGGAGCTGTTTTTT
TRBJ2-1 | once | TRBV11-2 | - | CASKSGVYEDEQFF | TGTGCCAGCAAATCGGGAGTCTACGAGGATGAGCAGTTCTTC
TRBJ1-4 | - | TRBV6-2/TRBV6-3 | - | CASSSPGSTNEKLFF | TGTGCCAGCAGCTCCCCCGGCTCAACTAATGAAAAACTGTTTTTT
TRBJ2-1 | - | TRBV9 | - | CASSLTLSSYNEQFF | TGTGCCAGCAGCCTCACCCTGAGCTCCTACAATGAGCAGTTCTTC
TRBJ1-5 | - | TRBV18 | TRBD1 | CASSLTGGLNSNQPQHF | TGTGCCAGCTCCCTGACAGGGGGCCTGAATAGCAATCAGCCCCAGCATTTT
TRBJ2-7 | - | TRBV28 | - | CASRDSVEGYEQYF | TGTGCCAGCCGAGACAGCGTCGAGGGCTACGAGCAGTACTTC
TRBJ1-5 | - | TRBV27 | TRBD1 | CASADRVNQPQHF | TGTGCCAGCGCGGACAGGGTCAATCAGCCCCAGCATTTT
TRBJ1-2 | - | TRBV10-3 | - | CAISESGPAGGYTF | TGTGCCATCAGTGAGTCGGGCCCGGCGGGTGGCTACACCTTC
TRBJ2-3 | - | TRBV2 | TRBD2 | CASGGGAGGTDTQYF | TGTGCCAGCGGAGGCGGGGCGGGGGGCACAGATACGCAGTATTTT
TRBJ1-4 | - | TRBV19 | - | CASTRDTEPNEKLFF | TGTGCCAGTACTCGGGACACCGAGCCCAATGAAAAACTGTTTTTT
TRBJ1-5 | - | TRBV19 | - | CASSISQAGQPQHF | TGTGCCAGTAGTATTTCACAGGCTGGTCAGCCCCAGCATTTT
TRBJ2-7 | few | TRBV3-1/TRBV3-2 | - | CASRYRIRGPREQYF | TGTGCCAGCAGGTACCGAATCCGGGGCCCTCGAGAGCAGTACTTC
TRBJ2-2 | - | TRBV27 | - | CASNHRATNTGELFF | TGTGCCAGCAACCATCGAGCCACCAACACCGGGGAGCTGTTTTTT
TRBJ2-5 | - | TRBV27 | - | CAVGVQGETQYF | TGTGCCGTAGGGGTCCAGGGAGAGACCCAGTACTTC
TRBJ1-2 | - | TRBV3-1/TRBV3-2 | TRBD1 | CASSPIDRGSNYGYTF | TGTGCCAGCAGCCCGATCGACAGGGGGTCCAACTATGGCTACACCTTC
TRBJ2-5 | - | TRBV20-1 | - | CSARDLQTQYF | TGCAGTGCTAGAGATCTGCAGACCCAGTACTTC
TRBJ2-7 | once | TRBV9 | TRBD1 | CASSETGGPYEQYF | TGTGCCAGCAGCGAGACAGGGGGACCCTACGAGCAGTACTTC
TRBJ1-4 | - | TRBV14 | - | CASQPATNEKLFF | TGTGCCAGCCAGCCAGCAACTAATGAAAAACTGTTTTTT
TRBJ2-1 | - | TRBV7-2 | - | CASSLSRGNEQFF | TGTGCCAGCAGCTTATCCCGGGGTAATGAGCAGTTCTTC
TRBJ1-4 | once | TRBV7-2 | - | CASSSLTAGEGEKLFF | TGTGCCAGCAGCTCCCTCACGGCAGGGGAGGGTGAAAAACTGTTTTTT
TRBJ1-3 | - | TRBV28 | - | CASSWGYSGNTIYF | TGTGCCAGCAGTTGGGGATACTCTGGAAACACCATATATTTT
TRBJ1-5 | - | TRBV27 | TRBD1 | CASSRVGQGGNQPQHF | TGTGCCAGCAGTCGAGTCGGACAGGGGGGCAATCAGCCCCAGCATTTT
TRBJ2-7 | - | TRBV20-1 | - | CSARDGEQYF | TGCAGTGCTAGAGATGGCGAGCAGTACTTC
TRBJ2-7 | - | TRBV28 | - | CASTIPAYEQYF | TGTGCCAGCACTATCCCGGCCTACGAGCAGTACTTC
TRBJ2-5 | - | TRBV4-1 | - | CASSPAQGREETQYF | TGCGCCAGCAGCCCCGCCCAGGGTAGGGAAGAGACCCAGTACTTC
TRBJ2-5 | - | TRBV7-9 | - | CASSLWGSQETQYF | TGTGCCAGCAGCTTGTGGGGTAGCCAAGAGACCCAGTACTTC
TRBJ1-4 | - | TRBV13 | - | CASSHGHGGETNEKLFF | TGTGCCAGCAGTCACGGACATGGGGGCGAGACTAATGAAAAACTGTTTTTT
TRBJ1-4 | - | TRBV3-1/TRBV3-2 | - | CASSVRGFGEKLFF | TGTGCCAGCAGCGTCAGGGGTTTCGGGGAAAAACTGTTTTTT
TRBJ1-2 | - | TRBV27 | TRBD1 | CASSLQGGEDYGYTF | TGTGCCAGCAGTTTACAGGGGGGCGAAGACTATGGCTACACCTTC
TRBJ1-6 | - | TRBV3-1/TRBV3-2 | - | CASSRGGLGRNSPLHF | TGTGCCAGCAGCCGGGGGGGGCTCGGTAGGAATTCACCCCTCCACTTT
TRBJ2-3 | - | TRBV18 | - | CASSPTGSPISTDTQYF | TGTGCCAGCTCACCTACCGGGTCGCCCATTTCCACAGATACGCAGTATTTT
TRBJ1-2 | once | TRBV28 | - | CASSLKGLGYTF | TGTGCCAGCAGTTTGAAGGGGCTTGGCTACACCTTC
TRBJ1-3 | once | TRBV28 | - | CASSLLGGSGNTIYF | TGTGCCAGCAGTTTGCTAGGGGGCTCTGGAAACACCATATATTTT
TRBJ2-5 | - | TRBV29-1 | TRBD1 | CSVGRDRGPETQYF | TGCAGCGTCGGCCGGGACAGGGGGCCAGAGACCCAGTACTTC
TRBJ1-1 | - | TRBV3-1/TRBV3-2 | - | CASSQIIDGGWGTEAFF | TGTGCCAGCAGCCAAATCATCGATGGAGGGTGGGGCACTGAAGCTTTCTTT
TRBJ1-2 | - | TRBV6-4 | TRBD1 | CASSSTGGGGYTF | TGTGCCAGCAGTAGCACAGGGGGAGGAGGCTACACCTTC
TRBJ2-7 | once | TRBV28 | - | CASKGARVSSYEQYF | TGTGCCAGCAAAGGGGCCAGGGTAAGCTCCTACGAGCAGTACTTC
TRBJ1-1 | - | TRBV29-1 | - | CSVEKTEAFF | TGCAGCGTTGAAAAGACTGAAGCTTTCTTT